The 32 T cell receptor beta chains listed next were all sequenced from one sample in a study of T-cell reconstitution after alpha-beta-depleted transplantation in children. Unique molecular identifiers featured in how the TCRbeta library was prepared. Each CDR3 protein is one row after TCRdb ran MiXCR on the PCR reads. Of around 110,000 distinct CDR3 sequences detected, 10% appear once; the ten largest clones hold under 40%. The material sequenced was PBMCs, taken before TCRalphabeta/CD19-depleted stem cell transplant. The source is a boy between 2 and 10 years old with acute lymphoblastic leukemia, due to receive a stem cell transplant.

This clonotype was found a few times. This sequence joins TRBV20-1 and TRBJ2-1; D uncertain. Trimming stripped 1 base from V and 0 bases from J, with 7 bases between. Germline V gene lookup returns CDR1 DFQATT and CDR2 SNEGSKA (reference sequence). The CDR3 runs to 14 residues. The CDR3 region has the DNA TGCAGTGCTAGAGGGTGGACCTCCTACAATGAGCAGTTCTTC. This gives the protein CSARGWTSYNEQFF.

This clonotype was observed many times. The CDR3 loop is CASSQGPQTPRETQYF. The CDR3 DNA reads TGTGCCAGCAGCCAAGGGCCCCAGACCCCTCGGGAGACCCAGTACTTC. This chain connects TRBV3-1 to TRBJ2-5; the D is unclear. The V and J ends lost 1 base and 5 bases respectively, with 17 bases between them. Per the germline V gene, CDR1 is LGHDT and CDR2 is YNNKEL (reference sequence). This CDR3 comprises 16 residues.

This clonotype appeared a few times. The chain joins TRBV7-2 to TRBJ2-2, with 10 positions matching TRBD2. The germline V gene encodes CDR1 SGHTA and CDR2 FQGNSA. The ends lost 6 bases at V and 3 bases at J; junction bases unmatched: 10. This CDR3 is built from 17 residues. CDR3 residues: CASSPARAGGYTGELFF. For the CDR3, the DNA is TGTGCCAGCAGTCCCGCCCGAGCGGGAGGGTACACCGGGGAGCTGTTTTTT.

This clonotype showed up just a few times. The rearrangement joins TRBV7-9 to TRBJ2-1; D remains unclear. The CDR3 loop spans 11 amino acids. Trimming pared 8 bases from V and 6 bases from J, leaving 8 bases between. CDR1 is SEHNR and CDR2 is FQNEAQ in the germline V gene (reference sequence). The CDR3 here is CASPSGNEQFF. CDR3 DNA sequence: TGTGCCAGCCCCTCGGGCAATGAGCAGTTCTTC.

V and J are TRBV25-1 and TRBJ2-1; 10 bases are a match to TRBD2. Germline CDR1 reads MGHDK; CDR2 reads SYGVNS. The V and J ends lost 7 bases and 8 bases, in that order; junction bases with no gene match: 11. This CDR3 has 15 amino acids. CDR3 sequence (DNA): TGTGCCAGCAACAGCCCAAGCGGGAGGGCCGATGAGCAGTTCTTC. Residues: CASNSPSGRADEQFF.

This clonotype was seen at least ten times. V usage is TRBV5-6 and J usage is TRBJ2-7, with 7 bases matching TRBD1. The length of the CDR3 is 14 residues. J was trimmed by 2 bases and V by 3 bases; bases with no gene match: 5. Germline CDR1 is SGHDT and CDR2 is YYEEEE. CDR3 coding DNA: TGTGCCAGCAGCTCGAACAGGGGCCCCTACGAGCAGTACTTC. Residues: CASSSNRGPYEQYF. Supplemented by reference TRBV5-6 and TRBJ2-7, the full variable domain reads DAGVTQSPTHLIKTRGQQVTLRCSPKSGHDTVSWYQQALGQGPQFIFQYYEEEERQRGNFPDRFSGHQFPNYSSELNVNALLLGDSALYLCASSSNRGPYEQYFGPGTRLTVT.

This chain connects TRBV9 to TRBJ1-1; D uncertain. The CDR3 loop spans 13 amino acids. The V gene lost 3 bases and the J gene lost 5 bases, with 11 bases spanning the gap. Germline V gene lookup returns CDR1 SGDLS and CDR2 YYNGEE. This CDR3 reads CASSARGRTEAFF. CDR3 nucleotides: TGTGCCAGCAGCGCTCGGGGTCGGACTGAAGCTTTCTTT.

This clonotype appeared a few times. V is TRBV29-1 and J is TRBJ1-1; D uncertain. V lost 7 bases, J lost 3 bases, and 15 bases lay in between. The length of the CDR3 is 13 residues. Germline values: CDR1 SQVTM, CDR2 ANQGSEA. The CDR3 loop is CSAFIGDYTEAFF. The CDR3 region has the DNA TGCAGCGCCTTCATCGGGGATTACACTGAAGCTTTCTTT.

This clonotype was detected many times. V usage is TRBV5-8 and J usage is TRBJ2-7, with no clear D. V was cut by 0 bases and J by 1 base, with 17 bases left in between. Germline V gives CDR1 SGHTS, CDR2 YDEGEE. This CDR3 is 17 amino acids long. The CDR3 loop is CASSLARTHPISYEQYF. In DNA, the CDR3 is TGTGCCAGCAGCTTGGCCAGAACCCACCCCATTTCCTACGAGCAGTACTTC. The full variable domain, completed using reference TRBV5-8 and TRBJ2-7, is EAGVTQSPTHLIKTRGQQATLRCSPISGHTSVYWYQQALGLGLQFLLWYDEGEERNRGNFPPRFSGRQFPNYSSELNVNALELEDSALYLCASSLARTHPISYEQYFGPGTRLTVT.

This clonotype has a count of ten or more. This chain uses TRBV5-1 with TRBJ2-3; TRBD2 aligns across 14 bases. In germline, CDR1 is SGHRS, CDR2 YFSETQ. The CDR3 contains 17 residues. J lost 5 bases, V lost 4 bases, and 9 bases had no gene match. The chain's CDR3 is CASSPGTSGSPGDTQYF. CDR3 DNA sequence: TGCGCCAGCAGCCCCGGGACTAGCGGGAGTCCGGGAGATACGCAGTATTTT.

This clonotype was detected ten times or more. V gene TRBV18 combines with J gene TRBJ2-1; tentatively, D is TRBD2 (7 bases). Trimming shortened V by 6 bases and J by 4 bases, and 22 bases separated the two germline ends. CDR1 and CDR2 from the germline V gene are KGHSH and LQKENI. This CDR3 region has 17 residues. CDR3 protein: CASSGKADGGLYNEQFF. CDR3 nucleotide sequence: TGTGCCAGCTCGGGAAAGGCGGACGGGGGGCTTTACAATGAGCAGTTCTTC.

For this clonotype: A clone one base away is much larger, so this may be a read error. The rearrangement links TRBV20-1 to TRBJ2-1; 10 nucleotides agree with TRBD2. Germline V gene lookup returns CDR1 DFQATT and CDR2 SNEGSKA (reference sequence). This CDR3 is built from 15 residues. With 6 bases clipped from V and 6 bases from J, the junction kept 11 bases outside the gene matches. CDR3 sequence (DNA): TGCAGTGCAAGACGCGGGCTAGCGGGAGTCAATGAGCAGTTCTTC. It yields the protein CSARRGLAGVNEQFF.

This clonotype has a count of ten or more. The rearrangement joins TRBV20-1 to TRBJ2-5; 7 bases are a match to TRBD2. Germline CDR1 and CDR2: DFQATT and SNEGSKA (reference sequence). The CDR3 extends over 14 amino acids. The V gene end was trimmed by 1 base and the J gene end by 4 bases; junction bases not matched to a gene: 6. The CDR3 DNA reads TGCAGTGCTAGAGGGGCGGGGGTAGGAGAGACCCAGTACTTC. This sequence encodes CSARGAGVGETQYF.

The chain couples TRBV10-3 to TRBJ2-7; D is tentatively TRBD1 or TRBD2 (5 bases each). CDR1 is ENHRY, CDR2 SYGVKD, per germline. The V gene lost 5 bases and the J gene lost 0 bases, with 8 bases spanning the gap. The CDR3 contains 13 residues. The CDR3 sequence: CAISWGSSYEQYF. CDR3 DNA: TGTGCCATCAGTTGGGGGAGCTCCTACGAGCAGTACTTC.

The genes are TRBV27 and TRBJ2-1; 7 positions match TRBD2. V was pared by 7 bases and J by 8 bases, with 11 bases of the junction left unmatched. Germline assignment: CDR1 MNHEY and CDR2 SMNVEV (reference sequence). This CDR3 region has 14 residues. The CDR3 here is CASTPGGGRDEQFF. The CDR3 DNA follows: TGTGCCAGCACCCCTGGGGGGGGTAGGGATGAGCAGTTCTTC.

The table lists this clonotype with a few counts. The chain has TRBV7-9 and TRBJ1-2; D possibly corresponds to TRBD1 (5 bases). This CDR3 spans 15 amino acids. Deletions cut 5 bases from V and 5 bases from J, with 18 bases between. In germline, CDR1 is SEHNR, CDR2 FQNEAQ (reference sequence). CDR3 sequence reads: CASSGRDLRGYGYTF. CDR3 sequence (DNA): TGTGCCAGCAGCGGTCGGGACCTCCGGGGATATGGCTACACCTTC.

This clonotype was observed many times. The V gene is TRBV5-1, the J gene TRBJ2-7; D is perhaps TRBD1 or TRBD2 (6 bases each). V dropped 4 bases and J dropped 2 bases, with 31 bases sitting between them. The CDR3 sequence is 20 residues long. Germline CDR1 and CDR2: SGHRS and YFSETQ. CDR3 nucleotide sequence: TGCGCCAGCAGCCCGGGGTCGGGGGCAAAACTATCTCCAGCAACCTACGAGCAGTACTTC. This gives the protein CASSPGSGAKLSPATYEQYF.

The sample holds a few counts of this clonotype. The V call is TRBV7-6, the J call TRBJ2-3; 11 positions agree with TRBD2. The germline CDR1 and CDR2 sequences are SGHVS and FNYEAQ. Trimming took 4 bases from V and 2 from J; bases not matched to a gene: 5. CDR3 length: 16 residues. CDR3 residues: CASSSGLAVYTDTQYF. The CDR3, as DNA: TGTGCCAGCAGCTCGGGACTAGCGGTCTACACAGATACGCAGTATTTT.

This chain links TRBV5-1 with TRBJ2-2; 7 bases map to TRBD2. CDR3 length: 15 residues. V trimming: 0 bases; J trimming: 4 bases; junction bases outside the gene matches: 3. Germline V gene sequence: CDR1 SGHRS, CDR2 YFSETQ. Here the CDR3 reads CASSLGGSSTGELFF. DNA of the CDR3: TGCGCCAGCAGCTTGGGCGGGAGTTCCACCGGGGAGCTGTTTTTT.

The chain uses TRBV7-7 and TRBJ2-1; TRBD2 agrees at 7 bases. V gave up 1 base and J gave up 2 bases; unmatched junction bases: 5. CDR3 length equals 16 residues. Germline loops: CDR1 SSHAT, CDR2 FNYEAQ (reference sequence). The CDR3 DNA sequence: TGTGCCAGCAGCTTAGAACCGGGAGGAACCTACAATGAGCAGTTCTTC. Protein product: CASSLEPGGTYNEQFF.

This clonotype was counted between two and nine times. This chain uses TRBV11-2 with TRBJ2-7; TRBD2 matches 8 bases. CDR3 length: 16 residues. V shed 0 bases and J 7 bases; nucleotides not matched to a gene: 11. Germline V gene sequence: CDR1 SGHAT, CDR2 FQNNGV. The CDR3 here is CASSLDSSGSRWEQYF. The CDR3 DNA reads TGTGCCAGCAGCTTAGATTCGAGCGGGAGTCGGTGGGAGCAGTACTTC.

This chain links TRBV19 with TRBJ2-1, with D possibly being TRBD1 (6 bases). Germline V gives CDR1 LNHDA, CDR2 SQIVND (reference sequence). The CDR3 has 13 amino acids. V was cut by 5 bases and J by 10 bases, with 15 bases left in between. CDR3 in DNA: TGTGCCAGTAGTCCGAACAGGGTATGGGAGCAGTTCTTC. Protein sequence: CASSPNRVWEQFF.

The CDR3 sequence: CASSLATEFYNEQFF. The CDR3 DNA sequence: TGTGCCAGCAGCTTGGCGACAGAGTTCTACAATGAGCAGTTCTTC. The V gene is TRBV5-6, the J gene TRBJ2-1; D might be TRBD1 (5 bases). Trimming took 0 bases from V and 3 from J, leaving 10 bases between them. This CDR3 has 15 amino acids. Germline CDR1 SGHDT, CDR2 YYEEEE.

The rearrangement joins TRBV3-1 to TRBJ2-7; D remains ambiguous. The germline V and J ends were trimmed by 2 bases and 9 bases, with 17 bases remaining between them. The CDR3 loop spans 14 amino acids. Germline CDR1 LGHDT, CDR2 YNNKEL (reference sequence). The CDR3 coding sequence is TGTGCCAGCAGCCAAAGTGTATCCGCCCTTCTGCAGTACTTC. This sequence encodes CASSQSVSALLQYF.

The rearrangement links TRBV5-1 to TRBJ2-3, with D possibly TRBD2 on 6 matching bases. Germline values: CDR1 SGHRS, CDR2 YFSETQ. V was trimmed by 0 bases and J by 3 bases, leaving 14 bases between them. The CDR3 sequence is 16 residues long. The CDR3 nucleotides read TGCGCCAGCAGCTTGGGAGGCGGAGGGTGGACAGATACGCAGTATTTT. Translating it yields CASSLGGGGWTDTQYF.

In its sample, this clonotype was seen many times. This rearrangement joins TRBV7-8 to TRBJ2-7; D assignment may be TRBD1 or TRBD2 (5 bases each). CDR1 SGHVS and CDR2 FQNEAQ come from the germline V gene. This CDR3 has 15 residues. The germline V and J ends were trimmed by 2 bases and 5 bases, with 16 bases remaining between them. As DNA, the CDR3 is TGTGCCAGCAGCTTAATCACGAAAGGGACCAACGAGCAGTACTTC. The encoded protein is CASSLITKGTNEQYF. Combining the CDR3 with reference TRBV7-8 and TRBJ2-7 gives the whole variable domain GAGVSQSPRYKVAKRGQDVALRCDPISGHVSLFWYQQALGQGPEFLTYFQNEAQLDKSGLPSDRFFAERPEGSVSTLKIQRTQQEDSAVYLCASSLITKGTNEQYFGPGTRLTVT.

This clonotype was seen only a few times. The CDR3 DNA reads as TGCGCCAGCAGTTCACTAGCGGGAGGACAAGAGACCCAGTACTTC. Its protein is CASSSLAGGQETQYF. The chain links TRBV5-1 to TRBJ2-5; 12 bases are shared with TRBD2. V was pared by 5 bases and J by 2 bases, with 4 bases of the junction left unmatched. CDR1 and CDR2 from the germline V gene are SGHRS and YFSETQ. The CDR3 is 15 residues long.

The rearrangement links TRBV5-1 to TRBJ2-1, with 7 nucleotides matching TRBD2. In germline, CDR1 is SGHRS, CDR2 YFSETQ. J was trimmed by 7 bases and V by 0 bases; bases with no gene match: 10. The CDR3 has 16 residues. This chain's CDR3 is CASSLVAGEVRNEQFF. CDR3 DNA sequence: TGCGCCAGCAGCTTGGTGGCGGGAGAGGTTAGGAATGAGCAGTTCTTC.

This chain uses TRBV14 with TRBJ1-2; no definite D call. CDR1 and CDR2 (germline): SGHDN, FVKESK. The CDR3 is 12 residues long. The V end lost 3 bases, the J end lost 14 bases, and 16 bases lay between the germline ends. The CDR3 bases are TGTGCCAGCAGCCATGGACGGGTGGGATGGACCTTC. Protein sequence: CASSHGRVGWTF.

This chain uses TRBV28 with TRBJ2-1, with a tentative D call TRBD2 (5 bases). In germline, CDR1 is MDHEN, CDR2 SYDVKM. V was trimmed by 2 bases and J by 1 base, leaving 15 bases between them. The CDR3 length is 17 residues. The CDR3 region is CASSLASPGRSYNEQFF. For the CDR3, the DNA is TGTGCCAGCAGTTTAGCTAGCCCTGGAAGGTCCTACAATGAGCAGTTCTTC.

The chain links TRBV12-3 or TRBV12-4 to TRBJ2-2; D may be TRBD2 (6 bases). This CDR3 region has 15 residues. V was trimmed by 5 bases and J by 10 bases, leaving 20 bases between them. CDR3 sequence: CASSPLGTSKMELFF. The CDR3 nucleotides read TGTGCCAGCAGTCCCCTCGGGACTTCGAAGATGGAGCTGTTTTTT.

This clonotype was counted a few times. This chain connects TRBV24-1 to TRBJ2-5; weak D call: TRBD1 (6 bases). Germline V gene data show CDR1 as KGHDR and CDR2 as SFDVKD. Trimming took 3 bases from V and 4 from J, leaving 14 bases between them. The CDR3 consists of 15 residues. The CDR3 here is CATSDAGTPLETQYF. In DNA form, the CDR3 reads TGTGCCACCAGTGATGCCGGGACACCTCTAGAGACCCAGTACTTC.